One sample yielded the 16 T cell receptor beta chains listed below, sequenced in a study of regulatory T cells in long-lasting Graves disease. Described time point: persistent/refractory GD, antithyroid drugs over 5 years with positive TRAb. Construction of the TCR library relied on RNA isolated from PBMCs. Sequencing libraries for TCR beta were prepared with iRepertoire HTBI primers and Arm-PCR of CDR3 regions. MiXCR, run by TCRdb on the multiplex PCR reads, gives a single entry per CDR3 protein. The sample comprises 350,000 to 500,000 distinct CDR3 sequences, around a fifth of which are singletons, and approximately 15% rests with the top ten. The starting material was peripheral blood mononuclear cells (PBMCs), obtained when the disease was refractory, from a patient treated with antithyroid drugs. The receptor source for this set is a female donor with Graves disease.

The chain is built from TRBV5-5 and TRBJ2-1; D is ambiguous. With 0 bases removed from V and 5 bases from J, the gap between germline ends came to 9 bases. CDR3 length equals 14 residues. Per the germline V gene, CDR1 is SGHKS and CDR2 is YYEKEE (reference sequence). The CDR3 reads CASSLGSSHNEQFF. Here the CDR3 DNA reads TGTGCCAGCAGCTTGGGAAGCTCTCACAATGAGCAGTTCTTC.

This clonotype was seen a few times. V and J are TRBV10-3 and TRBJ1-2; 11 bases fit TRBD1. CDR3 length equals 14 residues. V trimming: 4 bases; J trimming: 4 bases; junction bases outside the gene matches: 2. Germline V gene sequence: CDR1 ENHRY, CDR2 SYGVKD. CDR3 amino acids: CAISAGQGVYGYTF. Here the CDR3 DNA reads TGTGCCATCAGTGCGGGACAGGGGGTCTATGGCTACACCTTC.

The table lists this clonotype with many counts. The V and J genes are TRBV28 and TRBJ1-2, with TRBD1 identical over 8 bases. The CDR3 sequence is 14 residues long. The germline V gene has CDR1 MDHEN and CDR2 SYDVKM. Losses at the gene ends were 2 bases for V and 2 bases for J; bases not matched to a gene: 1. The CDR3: CASSLQGANYGYTF. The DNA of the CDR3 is TGTGCCAGCAGTTTACAGGGGGCGAACTATGGCTACACCTTC.

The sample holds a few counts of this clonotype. The CDR3 bases are TGTGCCAGCAGCGATTTCGGGTTCCCTCCCCTCCACTTT. Its protein is CASSDFGFPPLHF. V and J are TRBV5-5 and TRBJ1-6; D gene uncertain. Looked up from germline, CDR1 is SGHKS and CDR2 is YYEKEE (reference sequence). CDR3 length: 13 amino acids. The germline V and J ends were trimmed by 4 bases and 13 bases, with 15 bases remaining between them.

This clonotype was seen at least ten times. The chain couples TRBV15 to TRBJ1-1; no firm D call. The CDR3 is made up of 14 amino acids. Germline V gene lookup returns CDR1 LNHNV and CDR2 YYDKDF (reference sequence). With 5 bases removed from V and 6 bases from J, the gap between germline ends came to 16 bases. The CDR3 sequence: CATSGKNLDPEAFF. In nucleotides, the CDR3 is TGTGCCACCAGCGGCAAAAATCTGGACCCTGAAGCTTTCTTT.

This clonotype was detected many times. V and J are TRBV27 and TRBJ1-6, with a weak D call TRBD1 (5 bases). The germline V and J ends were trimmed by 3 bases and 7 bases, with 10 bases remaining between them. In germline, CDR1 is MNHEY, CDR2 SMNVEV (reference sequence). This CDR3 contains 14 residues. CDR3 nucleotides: TGTGCCAGCAGTTTCGGGACGGAGAATTCACCCCTCCACTTT. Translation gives CASSFGTENSPLHF.

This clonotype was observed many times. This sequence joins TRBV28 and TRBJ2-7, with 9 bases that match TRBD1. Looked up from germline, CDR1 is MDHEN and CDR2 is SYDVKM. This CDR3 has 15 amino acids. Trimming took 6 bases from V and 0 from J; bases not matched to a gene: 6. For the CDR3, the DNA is TGTGCCAGCAGCTTAGGGACAGGGAGCTCCTACGAGCAGTACTTC. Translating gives CASSLGTGSSYEQYF.

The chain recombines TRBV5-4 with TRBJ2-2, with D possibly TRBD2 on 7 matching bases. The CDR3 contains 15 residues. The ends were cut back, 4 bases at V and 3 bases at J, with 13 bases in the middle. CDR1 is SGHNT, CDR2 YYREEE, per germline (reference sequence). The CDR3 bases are TGTGCCAGCAGCGGGGGGGGGCACGACACCGGGGAGCTGTTTTTT. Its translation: CASSGGGHDTGELFF.

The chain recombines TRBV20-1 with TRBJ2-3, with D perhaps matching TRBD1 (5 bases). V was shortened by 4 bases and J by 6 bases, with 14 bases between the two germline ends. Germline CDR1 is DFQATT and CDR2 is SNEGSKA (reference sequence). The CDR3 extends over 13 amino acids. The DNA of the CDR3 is TGCAGTGCTACCCCTAGGGGCGTCGATACGCAGTATTTT. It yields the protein CSATPRGVDTQYF.

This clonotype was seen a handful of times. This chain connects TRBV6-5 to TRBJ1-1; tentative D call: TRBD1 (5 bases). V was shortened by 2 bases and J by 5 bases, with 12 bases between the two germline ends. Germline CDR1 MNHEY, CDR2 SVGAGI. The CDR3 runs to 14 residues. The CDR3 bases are TGTGCCAGCAGTTACGGAGGGGTCGGGACTGAAGCTTTCTTT. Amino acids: CASSYGGVGTEAFF.

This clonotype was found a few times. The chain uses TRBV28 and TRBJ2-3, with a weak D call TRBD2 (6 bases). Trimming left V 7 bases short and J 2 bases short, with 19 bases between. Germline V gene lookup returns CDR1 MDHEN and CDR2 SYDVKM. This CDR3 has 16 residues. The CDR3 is CASKYDGSMYTDTQYF. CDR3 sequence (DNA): TGTGCCAGCAAATACGACGGGAGCATGTACACAGATACGCAGTATTTT.

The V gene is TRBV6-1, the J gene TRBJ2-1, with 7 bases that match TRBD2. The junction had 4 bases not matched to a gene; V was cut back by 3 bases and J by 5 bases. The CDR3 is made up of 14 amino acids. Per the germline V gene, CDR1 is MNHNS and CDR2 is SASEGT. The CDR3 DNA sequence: TGTGCCAGCAGTGATAGGGACTATCACAATGAGCAGTTCTTC. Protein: CASSDRDYHNEQFF.

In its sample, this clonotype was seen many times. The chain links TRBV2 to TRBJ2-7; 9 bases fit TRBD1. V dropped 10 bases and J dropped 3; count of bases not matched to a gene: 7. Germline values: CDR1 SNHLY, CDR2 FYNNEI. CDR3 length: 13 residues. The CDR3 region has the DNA TGTGCCACCAAAGGGGGACAGGGCTACGAGCAGTACTTC. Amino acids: CATKGGQGYEQYF.

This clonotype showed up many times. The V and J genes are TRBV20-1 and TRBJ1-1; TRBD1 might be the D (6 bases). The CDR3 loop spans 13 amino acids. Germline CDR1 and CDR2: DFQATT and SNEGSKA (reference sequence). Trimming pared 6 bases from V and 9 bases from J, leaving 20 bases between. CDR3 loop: CSAAAGTRNQAFF. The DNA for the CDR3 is TGCAGTGCGGCCGCCGGGACAAGGAACCAAGCTTTCTTT.

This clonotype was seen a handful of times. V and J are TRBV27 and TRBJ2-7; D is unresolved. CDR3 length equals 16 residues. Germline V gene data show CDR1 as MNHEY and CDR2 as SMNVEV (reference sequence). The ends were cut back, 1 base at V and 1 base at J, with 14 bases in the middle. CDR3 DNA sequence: TGTGCCAGCAGTTTATACGGGCCAGGTCGGTCCTACGAGCAGTACTTC. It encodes CASSLYGPGRSYEQYF.

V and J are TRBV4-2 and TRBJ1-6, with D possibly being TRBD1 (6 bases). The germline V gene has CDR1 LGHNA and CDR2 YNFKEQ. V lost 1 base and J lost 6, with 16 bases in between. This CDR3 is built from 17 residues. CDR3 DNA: TGTGCCAGCAGCCAAGCCCTCGGGGGGCCCCTTAATTCACCCCTCCACTTT. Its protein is CASSQALGGPLNSPLHF.